A single sample is the source of the 21 T cell receptor beta chains below, sequenced in a study of T-cell memory formation after mild COVID-19. Via MiXCR, TCRdb re-called the 5' RACE reads, giving one row per CDR3 protein. The table includes under 300,000 distinct CDR3 sequences, roughly 18% detected once. The material sequenced was PBMCs or a T cell subset sorted from them (not recorded which). The receptors originated from a man younger than 35 who had mild COVID-19 (a few samples of this study predate the infection). Cell type and time point are not known.

This clonotype was counted between two and nine times. The genes are TRBV7-9 and TRBJ2-5; 11 positions agree with TRBD2. This CDR3 is built from 17 residues. In germline, CDR1 is SEHNR, CDR2 FQNEAQ (reference sequence). Trimming took 5 bases from V and 3 from J; bases not matched to a gene: 11. Here the CDR3 reads CASSIRRTLAGEETQYF. The CDR3 DNA reads TGTGCCAGCAGCATCCGGAGAACACTAGCGGGGGAAGAGACCCAGTACTTC. Full variable domain (outside the CDR3, taken from reference TRBV7-9 and TRBJ2-5): DTGVSQNPRHKITKRGQNVTFRCDPISEHNRLYWYRQTLGQGPEFLTYFQNEAQLEKSRLLSDRFSAERPKGSFSTLEIQRTEQGDSAMYLCASSIRRTLAGEETQYFGPGTRLLVL.

This clonotype was found many times. This chain connects TRBV4-2 to TRBJ2-7, with 9 nucleotides matching TRBD1. CDR3 length: 16 residues. Germline CDR1 and CDR2: LGHNA and YNFKEQ. Germline trimming cut 8 bases from V and 2 bases from J; bases unmatched to any gene: 13. Written as DNA, the CDR3 is TGTGCCAGCCAAAAAGAGGTTGGACAGGGGACCTACGAGCAGTACTTC. Translation gives CASQKEVGQGTYEQYF.

This clonotype has more than one count but fewer than ten. The DNA for the CDR3 is TGTGCCAGCAGTTTATTCTCCGGGAGCACAGATACGCAGTATTTT. Translation: CASSLFSGSTDTQYF. The chain joins TRBV12-3 or TRBV12-4 to TRBJ2-3; no definite D call. The CDR3 has 15 residues. Trimming took 2 bases from V and 0 from J, leaving 9 bases between them.

This clonotype occurred a few times. V is TRBV5-4 and J is TRBJ2-1, with 11 bases fitting TRBD2. The CDR3 is 16 residues long. The trim removed 0 bases at V and 4 bases at J, leaving 3 bases unmatched. CDR1 is SGHNT and CDR2 is YYREEE in the germline V gene (reference sequence). The CDR3 DNA is TGTGCCAGCAGCTTGGGGGGACTAGCGGATTACAATGAGCAGTTCTTC. Protein product: CASSLGGLADYNEQFF.

This clonotype was observed a few times. The chain is built from TRBV27 and TRBJ1-6, with unresolved D. Germline V lookup: CDR1 MNHEY, CDR2 SMNVEV (reference sequence). V lost 9 bases to trimming and J lost 7 bases, with 16 bases between them. The CDR3 loop spans 14 amino acids. Here the CDR3 reads CASTRAIGNSPLHF. The CDR3 bases are TGTGCCAGTACGAGGGCGATCGGGAATTCACCCCTCCACTTT.

The chain joins TRBV5-5 to TRBJ2-5; the D gene is possibly TRBD2 (7 bases). Germline CDR1 and CDR2: SGHKS and YYEKEE (reference sequence). V lost 0 bases, J lost 1 base, and 13 bases lay in between. This CDR3 is 16 amino acids long. CDR3: CASSLGWRGPQETQYF. CDR3 bases: TGTGCCAGCAGCTTGGGTTGGCGGGGGCCCCAAGAGACCCAGTACTTC. The variable domain in full, completed from reference TRBV5-5 and TRBJ2-5, reads DAGVTQSPTHLIKTRGQQVTLRCSPISGHKSVSWYQQVLGQGPQFIFQYYEKEERGRGNFPDRFSARQFPNYSSELNVNALLLGDSALYLCASSLGWRGPQETQYFGPGTRLLVL.

This clonotype has just a few counts. The rearrangement joins TRBV27 to TRBJ1-5, with D unclear. CDR1 is MNHEY and CDR2 is SMNVEV in the germline V gene (reference sequence). The CDR3 has 13 amino acids. Trimming pared 1 base from V and 6 bases from J, leaving 7 bases between. The chain's CDR3 is CASSLWAGQPQHF. The CDR3 DNA is TGTGCCAGCAGTTTATGGGCGGGTCAGCCCCAGCATTTT.

The chain links TRBV29-1 to TRBJ1-5, with TRBD1 matching over 9 bases. The CDR3 is 16 amino acids. Germline loops: CDR1 SQVTM, CDR2 ANQGSEA. V was clipped by 6 bases and J by 7 bases; unmatched bases: 16. The CDR3 here is CSVRILDRGEEQPQHF. The CDR3 DNA follows: TGCAGCGTCCGAATACTCGACAGGGGGGAGGAACAGCCCCAGCATTTT.

The chain employs TRBV7-9 and TRBJ1-2; D remains unclear. The germline V gene encodes CDR1 SEHNR and CDR2 FQNEAQ (reference sequence). V shed 1 base and J shed 8 bases, with 8 bases lying between them. This CDR3 region has 12 residues. The CDR3 sequence is CASSLGARGYTF. CDR3 coding DNA: TGTGCCAGCAGCTTAGGAGCTCGGGGCTACACCTTC.

The chain joins TRBV2 to TRBJ2-3; 8 bases line up with TRBD2. Trimming at V came to 1 base and at J to 5 bases, leaving 5 bases not matched to a gene. Germline V gene data show CDR1 as SNHLY and CDR2 as FYNNEI. This CDR3 is 15 amino acids long. In DNA, the CDR3 is TGTGCCAGCAGTGAAGTACGGGGGGGAATAGATACGCAGTATTTT. Residues: CASSEVRGGIDTQYF.

The CDR3: CASNPYRGSQPQHF. Written as DNA, the CDR3 is TGTGCCAGCAATCCCTACAGGGGGTCTCAGCCCCAGCATTTT. This chain links TRBV28 with TRBJ1-5; TRBD1 matches at 8 bases. The CDR3 runs to 14 residues. Germline lookup yields CDR1 MDHEN and CDR2 SYDVKM. J was trimmed by 6 bases and V by 7 bases; bases with no gene match: 8.

The V and J genes are TRBV12-3 or TRBV12-4 and TRBJ1-2; D gene unclear. The CDR3 contains 12 residues. Trimming took off 2 bases at V and 6 bases at J, with 7 bases between the two ends. The CDR3 here is CASSLRQHGYTF. The DNA for the CDR3 is TGTGCCAGCAGTTTAAGGCAACATGGCTACACCTTC.

This clonotype was counted between two and nine times. The rearrangement uses TRBV28 and TRBJ1-2; 10 positions agree with TRBD1. The CDR3 runs to 15 residues. Germline-derived CDR1 and CDR2 are MDHEN and SYDVKM. Trimming removed 7 bases from V and 8 bases from J; junction bases left unmatched: 13. The CDR3 DNA follows: TGTGCCAGCAACAAACCGGGACAGGGGATTTGGGGCTACACCTTC. The encoded protein is CASNKPGQGIWGYTF.

This clonotype was found a few times. The chain employs TRBV9 and TRBJ2-3; a weak D match, TRBD2 (7 bases). This CDR3 has 15 amino acids. Trimming stripped 0 bases from V and 2 bases from J, with 10 bases between. CDR1 and CDR2 from the germline V gene are SGDLS and YYNGEE. CDR3 nucleotides: TGTGCCAGCAGCGTAGATGCGGGGGCCACAGATACGCAGTATTTT. Residues: CASSVDAGATDTQYF.

V is TRBV15 and J is TRBJ1-2; D unresolved. V lost 1 base, J lost 7 bases, and 4 bases lay in between. CDR3 length: 11 amino acids. CDR1 and CDR2 (germline): LNHNV, YYDKDF (reference sequence). CDR3 nucleotides: TGTGCCACCAGCAGAGGGGGTGGCTACACCTTC. Amino acid sequence: CATSRGGGYTF.

The chain joins TRBV5-4 to TRBJ2-3, with D tentatively TRBD1 or TRBD2 (5 bases each). CDR1 SGHNT and CDR2 YYREEE come from the germline V gene (reference sequence). The CDR3 has 15 residues. The V end was cut by 4 bases, the J end by 5 bases, with 17 bases between. The CDR3 DNA reads TGTGCCAGCAGCCGGAATGCCAGGGACGGAGATACGCAGTATTTT. It codes for CASSRNARDGDTQYF.

This clonotype was counted only a few times. This CDR3 is CASSQHAGQIYEQYF. The CDR3 region has the DNA TGTGCCAGCAGCCAACACGCGGGTCAAATCTACGAGCAGTACTTC. The rearrangement joins TRBV4-2 to TRBJ2-7; TRBD2 is a possible D gene (5 bases). Germline lookup yields CDR1 LGHNA and CDR2 YNFKEQ. Trimming shortened V by 2 bases and J by 3 bases, and 14 bases separated the two germline ends. The CDR3 contains 15 residues.

This clonotype was recorded a few times. J is TRBJ1-5 and V is TRBV28, with D tentatively TRBD1 (6 bases). The CDR3 has 13 amino acids. Germline CDR1 is MDHEN and CDR2 is SYDVKM. The ends were cut back, 6 bases at V and 6 bases at J, with 12 bases in the middle. The CDR3 nucleotides are TGTGCCAGCAGAAGGGGGTCGGGTCAGCCCCAGCATTTT. Translating gives CASRRGSGQPQHF.

The chain is built from TRBV6-2 or TRBV6-3 and TRBJ2-7; 7 nucleotides agree with TRBD1. In germline, CDR1 is MNHEY, CDR2 SVGEGT. This CDR3 contains 13 residues. V trimming: 10 bases; J trimming: 4 bases; junction bases outside the gene matches: 10. CDR3 in amino acids: CATTGARTYEQYV. DNA for the CDR3: TGTGCCACAACAGGGGCGCGTACTTACGAGCAGTACGTC.

Ten or more counts support this clonotype. The chain carries TRBV29-1 and TRBJ2-7; 11 nucleotides align to TRBD1. This CDR3 contains 15 residues. The trim removed 4 bases at V and 3 bases at J, leaving 8 bases unmatched. Germline V gives CDR1 SQVTM, CDR2 ANQGSEA. CDR3 sequence reads: CSVVFGTGGYYEQYF. Written as DNA, the CDR3 is TGCAGCGTTGTGTTCGGGACAGGGGGTTACTACGAGCAGTACTTC.

This clonotype was counted between two and nine times. V and J are TRBV4-3 and TRBJ2-5, with D perhaps TRBD2 (5 bases). The CDR3 is 15 amino acids. V lost 1 base and J 4 bases, leaving 13 bases between the germline ends. Germline V gene lookup returns CDR1 LGHNA and CDR2 YSLEER. The DNA of the CDR3 is TGCGCCAGCAGCCAAGCCGGGCTAGCTACAGAGACCCAGTACTTC. Translating gives CASSQAGLATETQYF.